These 29 T cell receptor beta chains share one sample of origin, sequenced in a study of T cells in Graves' hyperthyroidism and ophthalmopathy. Amplification of TCR beta CDR3 regions used RNA as the template. During a first-round RT-PCR of the TCR CDR3, the HTBI primer set was used. TCRdb redid the calling of the multiplex PCR reads with MiXCR, one entry per CDR3 protein. This sample has about 370,000 distinct CDR3 sequences, with 15% found just once. The specimen was blood. All receptors derive from an older woman with Graves' ophthalmopathy.

The chain links TRBV29-1 to TRBJ2-7, with D tentatively TRBD1 (6 bases). The CDR3 has 12 residues. CDR1 is SQVTM and CDR2 is ANQGSEA in the germline V gene. V dropped 3 bases and J dropped 2 bases, with 8 bases sitting between them. CDR3 protein: CSVDQGTYEQYF. CDR3 bases: TGCAGCGTTGATCAGGGGACCTACGAGCAGTACTTC.

This clonotype was counted many times. This sequence joins TRBV7-2 and TRBJ2-7; D is possibly TRBD2 (6 bases). Looked up from germline, CDR1 is SGHTA and CDR2 is FQGNSA. The CDR3 runs 17 residues. V shed 4 bases and J shed 1 base, with 20 bases lying between them. The CDR3 here is CASSYSRPRLASYEQYF. For the CDR3, the DNA is TGTGCCAGCAGCTACTCACGCCCCCGTCTAGCGTCCTACGAGCAGTACTTC.

This clonotype occurred many times. The V and J genes are TRBV20-1 and TRBJ2-7; 8 nucleotides align to TRBD1. Losses at the gene ends were 0 bases for V and 5 bases for J; bases not matched to a gene: 6. The CDR3 consists of 14 residues. Germline V gives CDR1 DFQATT, CDR2 SNEGSKA (reference sequence). CDR3 DNA: TGCAGTGCTAGAGATGCAGGGGGCTTCAACGAGCAGTACTTC. This translates into CSARDAGGFNEQYF.

The CDR3 nucleotides are TGTGCCAGCAGGGGGACTACCCCAGAGCAGTTCTTC. It specifies CASRGTTPEQFF. The chain links TRBV6-2 or TRBV6-3 to TRBJ2-1, with TRBD2 matching over 7 bases. The germline V gene has CDR1 MNHEY and CDR2 SVGEGT. V was pared by 6 bases and J by 10 bases, with 6 bases of the junction left unmatched. The CDR3 loop spans 12 amino acids.

In this sample, this clonotype turned up many times. This chain joins TRBV30 and TRBJ1-1; D may be TRBD1 (6 bases). V was pared by 2 bases and J by 0 bases, with 13 bases between. The CDR3 is 15 amino acids. Germline assignment: CDR1 GTSNPN and CDR2 SVGIG (reference sequence). This CDR3 reads CAWSQGQLMNTEAFF. The CDR3 nucleotides read TGTGCCTGGAGTCAAGGACAGCTTATGAACACTGAAGCTTTCTTT.

The chain combines TRBV29-1 with TRBJ2-7; D is possibly TRBD1 or TRBD2 (5 bases each). V was clipped by 4 bases and J by 6 bases, with 16 bases between them. The germline V gene encodes CDR1 SQVTM and CDR2 ANQGSEA. The CDR3 contains 13 residues. The CDR3, as DNA: TGCAGCGTTGGAGGGGACCGGGATGGCGAGCAGTACTTC. Amino acid sequence: CSVGGDRDGEQYF.

V is TRBV20-1 and J is TRBJ1-2, with 9 bases matching TRBD1. From germline, CDR1 is DFQATT and CDR2 SNEGSKA (reference sequence). This CDR3 is built from 14 residues. J gave up 4 bases and V 7 bases, and 10 bases lay outside the gene matches. CDR3 residues: CSVRRDREGYGYTF. CDR3 in DNA: TGCAGTGTCAGAAGGGACAGGGAAGGCTATGGCTACACCTTC.

This clonotype appeared a few times. The chain links TRBV29-1 to TRBJ2-6; possible D gene TRBD2, 6 bases. The CDR3 totals 15 residues. From germline, CDR1 is SQVTM and CDR2 ANQGSEA. V lost 5 bases and J 1 base, leaving 12 bases between the germline ends. This chain's CDR3 is CSVRDSRSGANVLTF. The CDR3 DNA follows: TGCAGCGTTCGGGACTCGCGGTCTGGGGCCAACGTCCTGACTTTC.

This clonotype has only a few counts. The V call is TRBV20-1, the J call TRBJ2-6; possibly TRBD2 for D (6 bases). The CDR3 has 15 residues. With 3 bases removed from V and 0 bases from J, the gap between germline ends came to 9 bases. Per the germline V gene, CDR1 is DFQATT and CDR2 is SNEGSKA (reference sequence). The CDR3 loop is CSARGGGSGANVLTF. The CDR3 DNA reads TGCAGTGCTAGGGGGGGTGGCTCTGGGGCCAACGTCCTGACTTTC.

The sample holds many counts of this clonotype. CDR3 DNA sequence: TGCAGCGTTGATGAGTCTCAAGAGACCCAGTACTTC. Its protein is CSVDESQETQYF. This chain links TRBV29-1 with TRBJ2-5; D is ambiguous. Germline V gene data show CDR1 as SQVTM and CDR2 as ANQGSEA. V was pared by 3 bases and J by 2 bases, with 7 bases between. The length of the CDR3 is 12 residues.

The V gene is TRBV30, the J gene TRBJ2-1, with 7 bases aligning to TRBD2. The CDR3 covers 13 residues. The germline CDR1 and CDR2 sequences are GTSNPN and SVGIG (reference sequence). V shed 2 bases and J 7 bases; nucleotides not matched to a gene: 5. CDR3 DNA: TGTGCCTGGAGTTGGGGCGGGAGTAATGAGCAGTTCTTC. Amino acid sequence: CAWSWGGSNEQFF.

This clonotype was picked up many times. The V call is TRBV5-6, the J call TRBJ1-2; the match to TRBD1 covers 9 bases. The CDR3 runs 13 residues. The germline gives CDR1 SGHDT, CDR2 YYEEEE. The V segment lost 4 bases and the J segment 8 bases; nucleotides outside the gene matches: 6. The chain's CDR3 is CASSAQGAQGYTF. DNA of the CDR3: TGTGCCAGCAGCGCACAGGGGGCGCAAGGCTACACCTTC.

Only a few counts were recorded for this clonotype. Sequence at one end of the junction differs from germline and may be a read error. The gene calls are TRBV20-1 and TRBJ2-3, with a possible D match to TRBD2 (6 bases). CDR1 is DFQATT, CDR2 SNEGSKA, per germline (reference sequence). This CDR3 contains 17 residues. CDR3 in DNA: TGCAGTACTAGCTTCAACGGGGGACTTGAATCGGCAGATACGCAGTATTTT. This translates into CSTSFNGGLESADTQYF.

This rearrangement joins TRBV7-8 to TRBJ2-2; the D gene is possibly TRBD2 (6 bases). CDR1 and CDR2 from the germline V gene are SGHVS and FQNEAQ. This CDR3 comprises 17 residues. Trimming shortened V by 5 bases and J by 5 bases, and 21 bases separated the two germline ends. In DNA form, the CDR3 reads TGTGCCAGCAGCACACTGAGCGGTGGGAGCGGGACCGGGGAGCTGTTTTTT. It codes for CASSTLSGGSGTGELFF.

This clonotype was seen repeatedly, ten times or more. The rearrangement uses TRBV2 and TRBJ1-2; 7 bases are shared with TRBD1. The CDR3 totals 15 residues. Germline V gene lookup returns CDR1 SNHLY and CDR2 FYNNEI. V was clipped by 1 base and J by 4 bases; unmatched bases: 6. CDR3 amino acids: CASSEDRGSAYGYTF. In DNA, the CDR3 is TGTGCCAGCAGTGAAGACAGGGGCTCTGCCTATGGCTACACCTTC.

The gene calls are TRBV4-2 and TRBJ2-5, with D perhaps matching TRBD1 (5 bases). Germline V CDR1 and CDR2: LGHNA, YNFKEQ. V lost 1 base and J lost 2, with 11 bases in between. This CDR3 is 15 amino acids long. Here the CDR3 DNA reads TGTGCCAGCAGCCAAGCCCGGCAGGGTCAAGAGACCCAGTACTTC. As protein: CASSQARQGQETQYF.

This clonotype has only a few counts. V usage is TRBV19 and J usage is TRBJ1-2; D possibly corresponds to TRBD1 (6 bases). CDR1 and CDR2 from the germline V gene are LNHDA and SQIVND (reference sequence). This CDR3 spans 14 amino acids. CDR3 in amino acids: CASQGGQGSDGYTF. CDR3 DNA: TGTGCATCACAAGGGGGGCAGGGGAGCGATGGCTACACCTTC.

This clonotype appeared many times. The chain joins TRBV12-3 or TRBV12-4 to TRBJ1-2; D gene uncertain. V was trimmed by 5 bases and J by 0 bases, leaving 10 bases between them. This CDR3 contains 14 residues. The DNA for the CDR3 is TGTGCCAGCAGTCAGGAGGCATCTAACTATGGCTACACCTTC. Its translation is CASSQEASNYGYTF.

This clonotype was recorded a few times. This chain links TRBV29-1 with TRBJ1-2; D uncertain. Trimming took 8 bases from V and 8 from J, leaving 21 bases between them. This CDR3 contains 13 residues. Germline V gives CDR1 SQVTM, CDR2 ANQGSEA. The CDR3 loop reads CSPCPGPERGYTF. CDR3 bases: TGCAGCCCTTGCCCGGGCCCCGAGCGGGGCTACACCTTC.

The rearrangement joins TRBV2 to TRBJ2-1; possibly TRBD2 for D (7 bases). CDR3 length equals 13 residues. Germline CDR1 SNHLY, CDR2 FYNNEI. V lost 9 bases and J lost 5, with 14 bases in between. CDR3 bases: TGTGCCAGTGAGTGGGGGGGCAACAATGAGCAGTTCTTC. This translates into CASEWGGNNEQFF.

This clonotype turned up a few times. The chain is built from TRBV29-1 and TRBJ2-1, with D uncertain. The CDR3 has 14 amino acids. The V end lost 7 bases, the J end lost 6 bases, and 19 bases lay between the germline ends. CDR1 and CDR2 (germline): SQVTM, ANQGSEA. DNA for the CDR3: TGCAGCGGAACAGCTGGGGTTGGAAGCAATGAGCAGTTCTTC. Translation: CSGTAGVGSNEQFF.

The chain has TRBV12-3 or TRBV12-4 and TRBJ2-7, with D possibly matching TRBD2 (5 bases). The CDR3 runs 16 residues. The V end was cut by 2 bases, the J end by 3 bases, with 17 bases between. CDR3 bases: TGTGCCAGCAGTTTAAAAGGTCGGGGTATAAGCTACGAGCAGTACTTC. Translating gives CASSLKGRGISYEQYF.

This clonotype was counted many times. This chain connects TRBV5-8 to TRBJ1-2; D is uncertain. This CDR3 has 10 residues. The germline V and J ends were trimmed by 1 base and 7 bases, with 2 bases remaining between them. In germline, CDR1 is SGHTS, CDR2 YDEGEE. The CDR3 protein is CASSLFGYTF. CDR3 in DNA: TGTGCCAGCAGCTTGTTTGGCTACACCTTC.

The chain recombines TRBV19 with TRBJ2-4, with TRBD2 matching over 8 bases. The CDR3 runs to 16 residues. CDR1 is LNHDA and CDR2 is SQIVND in the germline V gene (reference sequence). Trimming cost V 5 bases and J 3 bases; bases outside gene matches: 9. The CDR3 sequence is CASSSAGGRGKNIQYF. The DNA for the CDR3 is TGTGCCAGTAGTTCGGCGGGGGGACGGGGCAAAAACATTCAGTACTTC.

This clonotype was seen ten or more times. V and J are TRBV5-1 and TRBJ2-3; possible D gene TRBD1, 5 bases. The V gene's germline CDR1 is SGHRS and CDR2 YFSETQ. The V end lost 0 bases, the J end lost 8 bases, and 10 bases lay between the germline ends. The CDR3 contains 13 residues. This chain's CDR3 is CASSLEWQGTQYF. CDR3 nucleotide sequence: TGCGCCAGCAGCTTGGAATGGCAGGGTACGCAGTATTTT.

This clonotype was seen a handful of times. This chain's CDR3 is CSARDLAGDQPQHF. In nucleotides, the CDR3 is TGCAGTGCTAGAGATCTGGCAGGGGATCAGCCCCAGCATTTT. This sequence joins TRBV20-1 and TRBJ1-5, with a possible D match to TRBD1 (6 bases). The CDR3 covers 14 residues. Trimming shortened V by 0 bases and J by 5 bases, and 11 bases separated the two germline ends. Germline values: CDR1 DFQATT, CDR2 SNEGSKA (reference sequence).

The V and J genes are TRBV2 and TRBJ2-1; 15 bases line up with TRBD2. CDR1 SNHLY and CDR2 FYNNEI come from the germline V gene. With 1 base clipped from V and 9 bases from J, the junction kept 7 bases outside the gene matches. The CDR3 runs 17 residues. CDR3 DNA: TGTGCCAGCAGTGAAGTCCCCCCGGGACTAGCGGGAGGTGAGCAGTTCTTC. As protein: CASSEVPPGLAGGEQFF.

There are a few counts of this clonotype. The chain employs TRBV20-1 and TRBJ1-3; no clear D. V lost 7 bases, J lost 4 bases, and 11 bases lay in between. This CDR3 spans 12 amino acids. Germline values: CDR1 DFQATT, CDR2 SNEGSKA (reference sequence). The CDR3 nucleotides are TGCAGTGTCGCCATATCGGGAAACACCATATATTTT. This codes for CSVAISGNTIYF.

This clonotype was picked up many times. J is TRBJ2-1 and V is TRBV6-5; TRBD2 agrees at 16 bases. CDR3 length: 19 amino acids. Germline V gene data show CDR1 as MNHEY and CDR2 as SVGAGI. The ends lost 0 bases at V and 4 bases at J; junction bases unmatched: 6. The CDR3 DNA reads TGTGCCAGCAGTTACTCTGGGACTAGCGGGAGGGCCGTATACAATGAGCAGTTCTTC. It yields the protein CASSYSGTSGRAVYNEQFF.